The 19 T cell receptor beta chains presented below share a single source sample, sequenced in a study of T cells after posttransplantation cyclophosphamide (dated by TCRdb to the mid-2010s). Receptor libraries were prepared by the immunoSEQ multiplex PCR assay. Entries here come from immuneACCESS through TCRdb and include only in-frame sequences with V and J called. Some clones fail to appear in such tables; in the studies checked, an unresolved V gene covers under half of the shortfall, and the cause of the remainder is unknown. The table gives 42,000 or so clones for this sample, with none occurring only once. The ten largest make up 3.5% to 5.5% of the sample. Source material: PBMCs. These receptors all come from a woman in her 50s in good health and a related stem cell transplant donor.

Ten or more counts support this clone. The V call is TRBV28, the J call TRBJ2-1; D is perhaps TRBD2 (6 bases). This CDR3 is built from 12 residues. Trimming stripped 5 bases from V and 8 bases from J, with 10 bases between. Germline V gene sequence: CDR1 MDHEN, CDR2 SYDVKM. The CDR3 loop reads CASSMSGDEQFF. Here the CDR3 DNA reads TGTGCCAGCAGTATGTCGGGAGATGAGCAGTTCTTC.

There are many counts of this clone. The chain is built from TRBV11-3 and TRBJ2-2, with 14 bases aligning to TRBD2. This CDR3 is 17 amino acids long. V shed 3 bases, J shed 3 bases, and the junction held 3 bases outside the gene matches. Per the germline V gene, CDR1 is SGHNT and CDR2 is YENEEA. For the CDR3, the DNA is TGTGCCAGCAGCTTCGGGACTAGCGGGGGATACACCGGGGAGCTGTTTTTT. It is translated as CASSFGTSGGYTGELFF.

This clone came up many times. The chain couples TRBV28 to TRBJ2-7; D gene uncertain. CDR3 size: 12 residues. V was clipped by 3 bases and J by 4 bases, with 7 bases between them. Looked up from germline, CDR1 is MDHEN and CDR2 is SYDVKM. The CDR3 sequence: CASSLADYEQYF. CDR3 bases: TGTGCCAGCAGTTTGGCAGATTACGAGCAGTACTTC.

This clone was picked up many times. The rearrangement uses TRBV19 and TRBJ1-2; D might be TRBD1 (5 bases). Trimming shortened V by 5 bases and J by 4 bases, and 11 bases separated the two germline ends. The CDR3 is 13 amino acids. Germline V gene data show CDR1 as LNHDA and CDR2 as SQIVND (reference sequence). DNA of the CDR3: TGTGCCAGTAGTCAGGGTGGTTTCTATGGCTACACCTTC. Translated, it gives CASSQGGFYGYTF.

This clone was observed at least ten times. The rearrangement uses TRBV28 and TRBJ2-3; 8 bases agree with TRBD2. The V and J ends lost 5 bases and 0 bases, in that order; junction bases with no gene match: 4. The CDR3 contains 15 residues. Germline lookup yields CDR1 MDHEN and CDR2 SYDVKM. The CDR3 loop reads CASSRAGVSTDTQYF. The CDR3 bases are TGTGCCAGCAGTCGAGCGGGGGTCAGCACAGATACGCAGTATTTT. Combining the CDR3 with reference TRBV28 and TRBJ2-3 gives the whole variable domain DVKVTQSSRYLVKRTGEKVFLECVQDMDHENMFWYRQDPGLGLRLIYFSYDVKMKEKGDIPEGYSVSREKKERFSLILESASTNQTSMYLCASSRAGVSTDTQYFGPGTRLTVL.

This clone showed up many times. The chain links TRBV5-1 to TRBJ1-6, with 7 bases matching TRBD1. The CDR3 totals 15 residues. Germline V gene data show CDR1 as SGHRS and CDR2 as YFSETQ. Trimming took 0 bases from V and 7 from J; bases not matched to a gene: 4. CDR3 in amino acids: CASSLAGQLNSPLHF. The CDR3 coding sequence is TGCGCCAGCAGCTTGGCGGGACAGCTCAATTCACCCCTCCACTTT.

This clone came up many times. The V gene is TRBV30, the J gene TRBJ1-6; 7 nucleotides agree with TRBD1. V lost 1 base to trimming and J lost 4 bases; unmatched junction nucleotides: 7. Looked up from germline, CDR1 is GTSNPN and CDR2 is SVGIG (reference sequence). The CDR3 consists of 16 residues. Here the CDR3 reads CAWSGGGTAYNSPLHF. In DNA, the CDR3 is TGTGCCTGGAGTGGAGGAGGGACAGCTTATAATTCACCCCTCCACTTT.

The sample holds many counts of this clone. The V gene is TRBV7-7, the J gene TRBJ2-5, with a possible D match to TRBD1 (5 bases). The CDR3 totals 15 residues. Germline values: CDR1 SSHAT, CDR2 FNYEAQ (reference sequence). Trimming pared 0 bases from V and 5 bases from J, leaving 13 bases between. CDR3 residues: CASSLAAGPGETQYF. CDR3 nucleotides: TGTGCCAGCAGCTTAGCGGCCGGGCCAGGGGAGACCCAGTACTTC.

This clone was counted ten times or more. This chain joins TRBV10-1 and TRBJ2-7; the D is unclear. The CDR3 is made up of 12 amino acids. The germline V gene encodes CDR1 WNHNN and CDR2 SYGVQD (reference sequence). With 6 bases removed from V and 4 bases from J, the gap between germline ends came to 10 bases. CDR3 DNA sequence: TGCGCCAGCAGCCAGGTTTCATACGAGCAGTACTTC. Translating it yields CASSQVSYEQYF.

This clone has at least ten counts. This chain joins TRBV13 and TRBJ1-5, with 8 bases aligning to TRBD1. Germline V gives CDR1 PRHDT, CDR2 FYEKMQ (reference sequence). CDR3 length: 15 amino acids. V dropped 5 bases and J dropped 2; count of bases not matched to a gene: 5. CDR3 bases: TGTGCCAGCAGCATCGGACAGGGAGGCAATCAGCCCCAGCATTTT. Translated: CASSIGQGGNQPQHF. Complete variable domain (other parts from reference TRBV13 and TRBJ1-5): AAGVIQSPRHLIKEKRETATLKCYPIPRHDTVYWYQQGPGQDPQFLISFYEKMQSDKGSIPDRFSAQQFSDYHSELNMSSLELGDSALYFCASSIGQGGNQPQHFGDGTRLSIL.

This clone was seen repeatedly, ten times or more. The chain uses TRBV5-1 and TRBJ1-6; TRBD1 matches at 7 bases. The length of the CDR3 is 16 residues. Germline values: CDR1 SGHRS, CDR2 YFSETQ. Trimming cost V 4 bases and J 5 bases; bases outside gene matches: 9. For the CDR3, the DNA is TGCGCCAGCAGCCCGTCGACAGGGACGGATAATTCACCCCTCCACTTT. Protein product: CASSPSTGTDNSPLHF.

In this sample, this clone turned up many times. In DNA form, the CDR3 reads TGTGCCTGGAGCCGGGGGACAGGGGGTGAGCAGTACTTC. It codes for CAWSRGTGGEQYF. The rearrangement links TRBV30 to TRBJ2-7; 11 nucleotides agree with TRBD1. V dropped 3 bases and J dropped 7; count of bases not matched to a gene: 5. From germline, CDR1 is GTSNPN and CDR2 SVGIG (reference sequence). This CDR3 comprises 13 residues.

This clone appeared many times. This rearrangement joins TRBV11-2 to TRBJ1-6; 9 positions agree with TRBD1. CDR3 size: 16 residues. J lost 7 bases, V lost 8 bases, and 12 bases had no gene match. CDR1 is SGHAT and CDR2 is FQNNGV in the germline V gene. CDR3 in DNA: TGTGCCAGCCGCCGAACCGGGACAGGGAACAATTCACCCCTCCACTTT. Amino acids: CASRRTGTGNNSPLHF.

This clone was detected only a few times. Sequence at one end of the junction differs from germline and may be a read error. This chain links TRBV7-7 with TRBJ2-7, with 9 bases lining up with TRBD1. This CDR3 contains 15 residues. CDR1 is SSHAT, CDR2 FNYEAQ, per germline (reference sequence). Here the CDR3 reads CASSLSQGATYEQYF. As DNA, the CDR3 is TGTGCTAGCAGTCTATCACAGGGGGCAACCTACGAGCAGTACTTC.

This clone was detected many times. The rearrangement joins TRBV5-4 to TRBJ2-3; 8 bases are a match to TRBD2. The V and J ends lost 2 bases and 5 bases, in that order; junction bases with no gene match: 16. Germline values: CDR1 SGHNT, CDR2 YYREEE (reference sequence). This CDR3 has 18 amino acids. DNA for the CDR3: TGTGCCAGCAGCTTCCAAGGGCTAGCGTCGGGGGGGAGAGATACGCAGTATTTT. Amino acids: CASSFQGLASGGRDTQYF.

This clone was recorded at least ten times. The chain joins TRBV5-1 to TRBJ2-7; possible D gene TRBD1, 5 bases. V was pared by 1 base and J by 2 bases, with 10 bases between. This CDR3 has 14 amino acids. Germline V gene sequence: CDR1 SGHRS, CDR2 YFSETQ. The CDR3 loop reads CASSLNYRTYEQYF. The CDR3 bases are TGCGCCAGCAGCTTGAATTACAGGACCTACGAGCAGTACTTC.

This clone came up many times. This chain joins TRBV27 and TRBJ1-2; 10 nucleotides agree with TRBD1. This CDR3 is built from 14 residues. Germline-derived CDR1 and CDR2 are MNHEY and SMNVEV (reference sequence). After removal of 4 bases from V and 4 bases from J, the junction contained 3 bases not matched to a gene. The DNA for the CDR3 is TGTGCCAGCAGTTCCGGGACAGGGGCCTATGGCTACACCTTC. Translation gives CASSSGTGAYGYTF.

There are many counts of this clone. The chain has TRBV5-1 and TRBJ1-2, with D possibly TRBD1 on 5 matching bases. The CDR3 sequence is 15 residues long. The V gene lost 3 bases and the J gene lost 2 bases, with 14 bases spanning the gap. Germline V gene lookup returns CDR1 SGHRS and CDR2 YFSETQ. The CDR3 DNA follows: TGCGCCAGCAGCTACGCCGCGGGGGTAAACTATGGCTACACCTTC. Protein: CASSYAAGVNYGYTF.

This clone was found many times. The chain recombines TRBV7-9 with TRBJ1-5; D might be TRBD1 (5 bases). Deletions cut 5 bases from V and 3 bases from J, with 11 bases between. The germline V gene has CDR1 SEHNR and CDR2 FQNEAQ (reference sequence). The CDR3 loop spans 14 amino acids. CDR3 loop: CASSTDSLNQPQHF. The CDR3 bases are TGTGCCAGCAGCACTGACAGCCTCAATCAGCCCCAGCATTTT.